This TCR beta chain was sequenced in a study of shared clonotypes between healthy human individuals. Background on the study: Three CD4 naive, three CD4 memory, two CD8 naive and one CD8 memory plate were used per donor.

An assay was performed, and its level was deep. Generated by immunoSEQ multiplex PCR, the TCRdb table keeps only in-frame clones and is missing some. The data contain 600,000 to 700,000 clones, about 80% of them singletons. The V and J ends lost 3 bases and 4 bases respectively, with 9 bases between them. The CDR3 covers 13 residues. Germline V gives CDR1 SGHAT, CDR2 FQNNGV. This clone was observed once. The sample consisted of memory CD4+ T cells sorted from blood. Subset described: CD45RA-negative fraction. The J gene is TRBJ1-1, the V gene TRBV11-2; D is uncertain. This sequence was found in a woman in her 30s in good health. CDR3 residues: CASSFGDITEAFF. Written as DNA, the CDR3 is TGTGCCAGCAGCTTTGGGGATATCACTGAAGCTTTCTTT. Looking up the rest from reference TRBV11-2 and TRBJ1-1 gives the full variable domain: EAGVAQSPRYKIIEKRQSVAFWCNPISGHATLYWYQQILGQGPKLLIQFQNNGVVDDSQLPKDRFSAERLKGVDSTLKIQPAKLEDSAVYLCASSFGDITEAFFGQGTRLTVV.